The 29 T cell receptor beta chains listed next were all sequenced from one sample in a study of regulatory T cells in long-lasting Graves disease. Time point indicated: newly diagnosed GD, antithyroid drugs for less than 3 months. TCR sequences were obtained from RNA taken from PBMCs. TCR beta libraries were built with iRepertoire HTBI primers and Arm-PCR of CDR3 regions. Using its own MiXCR run on the multiplex PCR reads, TCRdb lists one record per CDR3 protein. The sample has approximately 400,000 distinct CDR3 sequences; about 15% are singletons. This same sample was also taken into another study, of T cells in Graves' hyperthyroidism and ophthalmopathy.

Sequencing used peripheral blood mononuclear cells (PBMCs), obtained at new diagnosis, from a patient treated with antithyroid drugs. Every receptor here comes from a woman younger than 45 with Graves disease.

This clonotype has a count of ten or more. The V and J genes are TRBV13 and TRBJ2-3, with a possible D match to TRBD2 (5 bases). The germline gives CDR1 PRHDT, CDR2 FYEKMQ (reference sequence). The V end was cut by 5 bases, the J end by 2 bases, with 17 bases between. The CDR3 has 16 amino acids. This CDR3 reads CASSVSLGLITDTQYF. CDR3 nucleotides: TGTGCCAGCAGCGTATCCCTTGGACTTATCACAGATACGCAGTATTTT.

In this sample, this clonotype turned up a few times. The V gene is TRBV11-2, the J gene TRBJ2-3; 8 bases map to TRBD2. This CDR3 region has 23 residues. CDR1 and CDR2 (germline): SGHAT, FQNNGV. After removal of 5 bases from V and 4 bases from J, the junction contained 32 bases not matched to a gene. The CDR3 bases are TGTGCCAGCAGCACGCTCAGGCGGAGTGGCGGGAGGCACGTTGGACTTAGCGCAGATACGCAGTATTTT. Translation gives CASSTLRRSGGRHVGLSADTQYF.

This clonotype was seen a handful of times. The J gene is TRBJ2-7, the V gene TRBV28; 7 bases fit TRBD2. The CDR3 is 14 amino acids. CDR1 is MDHEN and CDR2 is SYDVKM in the germline V gene. V lost 7 bases and J lost 9; bases outside the gene matches: 15. CDR3 sequence reads: CASTPGGAPIGQYF. The DNA of the CDR3 is TGTGCCAGCACCCCGGGGGGAGCACCGATTGGGCAGTACTTC.

This clonotype occurred many times. This chain connects TRBV29-1 to TRBJ1-1; 7 bases agree with TRBD1. CDR3 length equals 14 residues. With 0 bases clipped from V and 11 bases from J, the junction kept 12 bases outside the gene matches. Germline CDR1 reads SQVTM; CDR2 reads ANQGSEA. The CDR3, as DNA: TGCAGCGTTGAAGATGGTCGGGCGACAGGGAGCGCTTTCTTT. Amino acid sequence: CSVEDGRATGSAFF.

This clonotype has ten or more counts. The chain uses TRBV7-9 and TRBJ2-7; D is perhaps TRBD1 or TRBD2 (5 bases each). The CDR3 has 14 amino acids. Per germline, CDR1 SEHNR and CDR2 FQNEAQ (reference sequence). Trimming left V 3 bases short and J 2 bases short, with 11 bases between. The CDR3 bases are TGTGCCAGCAGCTTGGGGACGGACCCCTACGAGCAGTACTTC. Translation: CASSLGTDPYEQYF.

For this clonotype: This sequence may be a read error, since a much larger clone differs from it by one base. This rearrangement joins TRBV6-2 or TRBV6-3 to TRBJ2-1, with 10 bases fitting TRBD1. The CDR3 is 16 amino acids. Germline assignment: CDR1 MNHEY and CDR2 SVGEGT. The DNA for the CDR3 is TGTGCCGGCAGCCGGGGACAGGGGACCTCTAACAATGAGCAGTTCTTC. Protein sequence: CAGSRGQGTSNNEQFF.

This clonotype occurred a few times. The chain employs TRBV7-7 and TRBJ2-3, with D perhaps assigned TRBD1 or TRBD2 (5 bases each). CDR3 length equals 18 residues. Trimming stripped 5 bases from V and 2 bases from J, with 23 bases between. Per the germline V gene, CDR1 is SSHAT and CDR2 is FNYEAQ (reference sequence). The DNA of the CDR3 is TGTGCCAGCAGCCACTCCACGTCGGGGCAGGGCGACACAGATACGCAGTATTTT. It encodes CASSHSTSGQGDTDTQYF.

This clonotype has just one count. The V gene is TRBV25-1, the J gene TRBJ2-3; the D gene could be TRBD1 or TRBD2 (6 bases each). Germline CDR1 and CDR2: MGHDK and SYGVNS. CDR3 size: 15 residues. V dropped 3 bases and J dropped 8 bases, with 18 bases sitting between them. The CDR3: CASSEQPGGWGTQYF. CDR3 nucleotide sequence: TGTGCCAGCAGTGAGCAGCCCGGGGGCTGGGGTACGCAGTATTTT.

This clonotype was observed many times. The chain carries TRBV9 and TRBJ1-2, with D possibly being TRBD1 (6 bases). With 5 bases removed from V and 2 bases from J, the gap between germline ends came to 10 bases. The germline CDR1 and CDR2 sequences are SGDLS and YYNGEE. CDR3 size: 13 residues. The CDR3 DNA sequence: TGTGCCAGCAGGGGGGCTCAGAACTATGGCTACACCTTC. This sequence encodes CASRGAQNYGYTF.

The chain has TRBV10-3 and TRBJ2-1; TRBD1 matches at 9 bases. CDR3 length equals 16 residues. J was trimmed by 2 bases and V by 4 bases; bases with no gene match: 6. The V gene's germline CDR1 is ENHRY and CDR2 SYGVKD. The DNA of the CDR3 is TGTGCCATCAGTGGCGCACAGGGGGCGCCCTACAATGAGCAGTTCTTC. This sequence encodes CAISGAQGAPYNEQFF.

The CDR3: CASSVVASGSPDTQYF. CDR3 sequence (DNA): TGTGCCAGCAGCGTAGTAGCCAGCGGGAGTCCAGATACGCAGTATTTT. The V call is TRBV9, the J call TRBJ2-3; TRBD2 matches 8 bases. J gave up 4 bases and V 0 bases, and 7 bases lay outside the gene matches. In germline, CDR1 is SGDLS, CDR2 YYNGEE. CDR3 size: 16 residues.

This clonotype was picked up many times. This chain joins TRBV3-1 and TRBJ2-7; the D gene is possibly TRBD1 (5 bases). Germline loops: CDR1 LGHDT, CDR2 YNNKEL (reference sequence). Trimming stripped 0 bases from V and 6 bases from J, with 15 bases between. The CDR3 runs to 15 residues. CDR3 region: CASSQDTGFFREQYF. CDR3 nucleotides: TGTGCCAGCAGCCAAGATACAGGTTTCTTTCGCGAGCAGTACTTC.

V and J are TRBV12-3 or TRBV12-4 and TRBJ1-1; D gene uncertain. V dropped 4 bases and J dropped 5 bases, with 17 bases sitting between them. CDR3 length: 15 amino acids. The CDR3: CASSYTGQRGTEAFF. In DNA form, the CDR3 reads TGTGCCAGCAGTTACACGGGCCAACGAGGGACTGAAGCTTTCTTT.

On this clonotype itself: The CDR3 does not close with the conserved phenylalanine or tryptophan, likely indicating a read error. This rearrangement joins TRBV19 to TRBJ2-1; TRBD2 aligns across 9 bases. The germline CDR1 and CDR2 sequences are LNHDA and SQIVND (reference sequence). Losses at the gene ends were 5 bases for V and 8 bases for J; bases not matched to a gene: 13. This CDR3 region has 16 residues. The DNA of the CDR3 is TGTGCCAGTAGTGAAGCGGGGGGCAGGGCTGGCGATGAGCAGTTCCTC. Translation gives CASSEAGGRAGDEQFL.

The J gene is TRBJ2-2, the V gene TRBV11-3; no definite D call. This CDR3 contains 17 residues. V lost 2 bases and J lost 2, with 15 bases in between. Germline CDR1 and CDR2: SGHNT and YENEEA. CDR3: CASSLTAGALNTGELFF. CDR3 sequence (DNA): TGTGCCAGCAGCTTAACCGCTGGAGCCCTCAACACCGGGGAGCTGTTTTTT.

In its sample, this clonotype was seen many times. The genes are TRBV7-3 and TRBJ2-3, with TRBD2 matching 10 bases. V lost 3 bases to trimming and J lost 1 base; unmatched junction nucleotides: 7. Germline loops: CDR1 SGHTA, CDR2 FQGTGA. The CDR3 consists of 17 residues. The CDR3 DNA follows: TGTGCCAGCAGCTTTACCCGGACTAGCGGACGCACAGATACGCAGTATTTT. Its protein is CASSFTRTSGRTDTQYF.

This clonotype has ten or more counts. The chain carries TRBV28 and TRBJ2-1; TRBD1 aligns across 11 bases. The ends lost 2 bases at V and 6 bases at J; junction bases unmatched: 3. In germline, CDR1 is MDHEN, CDR2 SYDVKM. The CDR3 is 15 amino acids. CDR3 in amino acids: CASSLPGTGGNEQFF. In DNA, the CDR3 is TGTGCCAGCAGTTTACCCGGGACAGGGGGCAATGAGCAGTTCTTC.

This clonotype was detected ten times or more. The chain is built from TRBV30 and TRBJ1-5; D unresolved. Germline CDR1 reads GTSNPN; CDR2 reads SVGIG (reference sequence). Trimming took 1 base from V and 3 from J, leaving 7 bases between them. The CDR3 consists of 13 residues. The CDR3 sequence is CAWSELDNQPQHF. The DNA of the CDR3 is TGTGCCTGGAGTGAACTGGACAATCAGCCCCAGCATTTT.

This clonotype was observed at least ten times. The rearrangement links TRBV4-1 to TRBJ2-5; TRBD2 matches at 10 bases. V trimming: 5 bases; J trimming: 0 bases; junction bases outside the gene matches: 9. CDR3 length equals 17 residues. Germline V CDR1 and CDR2: MGHRA, YSYEKL. The CDR3 loop is CASSKAGTSAYQETQYF. The CDR3 DNA reads as TGCGCCAGCAGCAAGGCCGGGACTAGCGCGTACCAAGAGACCCAGTACTTC.

This clonotype appeared many times. CDR3 DNA sequence: TGTGCCAGCAGTTTGAGCGGGCCATACACCGGGGAGCTGTTTTTT. As protein: CASSLSGPYTGELFF. V is TRBV12-3 or TRBV12-4 and J is TRBJ2-2; D might be TRBD2 (6 bases). Trimming removed 3 bases from V and 3 bases from J, with 11 bases in between. The CDR3 is 15 amino acids.

This chain joins TRBV20-1 and TRBJ2-7, with TRBD2 matching 8 bases. This CDR3 contains 14 residues. The germline gives CDR1 DFQATT, CDR2 SNEGSKA (reference sequence). V lost 5 bases and J lost 4; bases outside the gene matches: 10. The CDR3 coding sequence is TGCAGTGCTTCATTAGCGGGAAGGCGGTACGAGCAGTACTTC. Its protein is CSASLAGRRYEQYF.

J is TRBJ2-7 and V is TRBV2; no clear D. V was cut by 0 bases and J by 5 bases, with 2 bases left in between. CDR3 length equals 11 residues. Germline values: CDR1 SNHLY, CDR2 FYNNEI. CDR3 bases: TGTGCCAGCAGTGAAGCGGACGAGCAGTACTTC. It specifies CASSEADEQYF.

This clonotype was seen many times. The chain is built from TRBV29-1 and TRBJ2-1, with TRBD2 matching 10 bases. This CDR3 is 17 amino acids long. The J segment lost 8 bases and the V segment lost 4 bases, leaving 17 bases of the junction unmatched. CDR1 and CDR2 from the germline V gene are SQVTM and ANQGSEA. The CDR3 sequence: CSVVGSGRRTGGDEQFF. The CDR3, as DNA: TGCAGCGTTGTGGGTAGCGGGAGGCGTACTGGCGGCGATGAGCAGTTCTTC.

This clonotype was observed at least ten times. The CDR3 sequence is CASSPGDSSYNEQFF. CDR3 sequence (DNA): TGTGCCAGCAGCCCGGGGGATAGCTCCTACAATGAGCAGTTCTTC. V is TRBV13 and J is TRBJ2-1, with D possibly matching TRBD2 (6 bases). Deletions cut 5 bases from V and 0 bases from J, with 11 bases between. This CDR3 contains 15 residues. Germline-derived CDR1 and CDR2 are PRHDT and FYEKMQ (reference sequence).

This clonotype was recorded a few times. This chain connects TRBV18 to TRBJ2-3; 8 bases match TRBD1. CDR3 size: 17 residues. Germline CDR1 is KGHSH and CDR2 is LQKENI. The V gene end was trimmed by 5 bases and the J gene end by 5 bases; junction bases not matched to a gene: 15. The DNA for the CDR3 is TGTGCCAGCTCAACACTCCACAGGGACGGGACAGGAGATACGCAGTATTTT. This encodes CASSTLHRDGTGDTQYF. Filled out from reference TRBV18 and TRBJ2-3, the complete variable domain reads NAGVMQNPRHLVRRRGQEARLRCSPMKGHSHVYWYRQLPEEGLKFMVYLQKENIIDESGMPKERFSAEFPKEGPSILRIQQVVRGDSAAYFCASSTLHRDGTGDTQYFGPGTRLTVL.

The chain uses TRBV9 and TRBJ2-2; 11 positions agree with TRBD2. Per germline, CDR1 SGDLS and CDR2 YYNGEE. The CDR3 loop spans 19 amino acids. The V gene end was trimmed by 2 bases and the J gene end by 3 bases; junction bases not matched to a gene: 12. CDR3 DNA: TGTGCCAGCAGCGTGGGGCTAGCGGGAGGTTTTTCGGACACCGGGGAGCTGTTTTTT. It codes for CASSVGLAGGFSDTGELFF.

This clonotype was observed at least ten times. V and J are TRBV28 and TRBJ1-2; a weak D match, TRBD1 (5 bases). This CDR3 has 14 amino acids. Trimming removed 11 bases from V and 1 base from J, with 17 bases in between. CDR1 is MDHEN and CDR2 is SYDVKM in the germline V gene. Here the CDR3 DNA reads TGTGCCGGGGGGACGGGGCTCTATAACTATGGCTACACCTTC. Translated, it gives CAGGTGLYNYGYTF.

This clonotype was seen many times. The chain is built from TRBV12-3 or TRBV12-4 and TRBJ2-1, with 7 positions matching TRBD2. The CDR3 length is 15 residues. The V segment lost 8 bases and the J segment 1 base; nucleotides outside the gene matches: 8. Written as DNA, the CDR3 is TGTGCCAGCGGGAGGGCCATCGGATCCTACAATGAGCAGTTCTTC. Translating it yields CASGRAIGSYNEQFF.

The chain is built from TRBV9 and TRBJ1-1; D call uncertain. V lost 4 bases and J 7 bases, leaving 8 bases between the germline ends. The CDR3 is 11 amino acids. CDR1 is SGDLS and CDR2 is YYNGEE in the germline V gene. The CDR3 DNA sequence: TGTGCCAGCAGCCCCAACGTTGAAGCTTTCTTT. Its translation is CASSPNVEAFF.